This TCR beta chain was recorded in a study of identical twins. Broader study findings: The analysis was cross-sectional rather than longitudinal within donors. Model-predicted out-of-frame TCR alpha sharing fell below observed values in monozygotic twins. Partial confounding of zero-insertion analyses by invariant MAIT and iNKT cells was possible.

Via MiXCR, TCRdb re-called the 5' RACE reads, giving one row per CDR3 protein. The data contain hundreds of thousands of distinct CDR3 sequences, 12% of them seen just once; the ten biggest clones take up around 7.8%. A remark on this clonotype: The antigen remains undetermined.

V was pared by 3 bases and J by 12 bases, with 15 bases between. Germline assignment: CDR1 MGHRA and CDR2 YSYEKL. CDR3 size: 13 residues. A further study also used this sample, focusing on yellow fever vaccine responses in identical twins.

This TCR was sampled from a woman under 30 in good health. This chain connects TRBV4-1 to TRBJ2-1, with D possibly matching TRBD2 (5 bases). Material: CD8+ T cells sorted from blood. CDR3 loop: CASSQFAGERQFF. The CDR3 region has the DNA TGCGCCAGCAGCCAGTTCGCTGGGGAGAGGCAGTTCTTC.